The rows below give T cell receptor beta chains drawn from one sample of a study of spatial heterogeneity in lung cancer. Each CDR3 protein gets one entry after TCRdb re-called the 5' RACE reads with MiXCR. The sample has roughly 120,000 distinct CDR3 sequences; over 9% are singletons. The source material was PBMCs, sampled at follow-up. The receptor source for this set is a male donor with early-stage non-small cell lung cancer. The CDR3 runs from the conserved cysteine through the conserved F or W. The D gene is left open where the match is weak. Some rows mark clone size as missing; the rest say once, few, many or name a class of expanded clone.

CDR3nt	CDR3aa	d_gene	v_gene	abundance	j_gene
TGCAGCGTGACCGGGACAGATAGACGCGAGCAGTACTTC	CSVTGTDRREQYF	TRBD1	TRBV29-1	-	TRBJ2-7
TGTGCCAGCACCCTAGGGGGCAATCAGCCCCAGCATTTT	CASTLGGNQPQHF	-	TRBV12-3/TRBV12-4	-	TRBJ1-5
TGCGCCAGCAGTCCAGAGAACACTGAAGCTTTCTTT	CASSPENTEAFF	-	TRBV5-1	many	TRBJ1-1
TGTGCCAGCAGTGATCCCCAGAGTGGAAACACCATATATTTT	CASSDPQSGNTIYF	-	TRBV2	many	TRBJ1-3
TGCGCCAGCAGCCAAGGGACTAGCGAGGATACGCAGTATTTT	CASSQGTSEDTQYF	TRBD2	TRBV4-1	medium-sized	TRBJ2-3
TGTGCCAGCAGCAGTCCAGGGTGGTCGTACGAGCAGTACTTC	CASSSPGWSYEQYF	-	TRBV7-2	-	TRBJ2-7
TGTGCCAGCAGTTACAGAGGGGGTCTTGCCAACGTCCTGACTTTC	CASSYRGGLANVLTF	-	TRBV6-2/TRBV6-3	few	TRBJ2-6
TGTGCCAGCAGCCTAACAGACAGGGCAGTAGGCGAAAAACTGTTTTTT	CASSLTDRAVGEKLFF	TRBD1	TRBV3-1	few	TRBJ1-4
TGTGCCAGCAGTTTACGGATGAAAGAGACCCAGTACTTC	CASSLRMKETQYF	-	TRBV12-3/TRBV12-4	-	TRBJ2-5
TGTGCCAGCAGCAAACCGGACAGGGGAAATAACACTGAAGCTTTCTTT	CASSKPDRGNNTEAFF	-	TRBV21-1	-	TRBJ1-1
TGCGCCAGCAGCTTGGAGAGCAGGGGGCTGAGCTATGGCTACACCTTC	CASSLESRGLSYGYTF	TRBD1	TRBV5-1	-	TRBJ1-2